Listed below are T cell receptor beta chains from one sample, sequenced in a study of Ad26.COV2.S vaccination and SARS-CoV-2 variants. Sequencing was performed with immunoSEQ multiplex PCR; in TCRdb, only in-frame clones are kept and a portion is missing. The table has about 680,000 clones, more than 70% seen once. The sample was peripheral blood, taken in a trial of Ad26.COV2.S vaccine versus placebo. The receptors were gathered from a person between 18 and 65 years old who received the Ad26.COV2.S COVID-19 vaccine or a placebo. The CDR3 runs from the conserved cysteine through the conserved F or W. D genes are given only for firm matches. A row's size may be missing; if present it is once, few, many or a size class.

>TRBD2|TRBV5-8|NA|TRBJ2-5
CASSLALVAGGKETQYF
TGTGCCAGCAGCTTGGCCTTGGTAGCGGGAGGGAAAGAGACCCAGTACTTC
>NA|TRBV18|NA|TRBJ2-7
CASSPEPGEQYF
TGTGCCAGCTCACCGGAGCCGGGGGAGCAGTACTTC
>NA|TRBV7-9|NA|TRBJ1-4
CASSDQGREGATNEKLFF
TGTGCCAGCAGCGACCAAGGCAGGGAAGGGGCAACTAATGAAAAACTGTTTTTT
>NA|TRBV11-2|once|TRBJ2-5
CASSLGAGGVGETQYF
TGTGCCAGCAGCTTAGGGGCCGGCGGGGTCGGGGAGACCCAGTACTTC
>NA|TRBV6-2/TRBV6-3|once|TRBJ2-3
CASSSTSHHTQYF
TGTGCCAGCAGTTCCACTAGCCACCATACGCAGTATTTT
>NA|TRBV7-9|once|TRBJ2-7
CASSSSSYEQYF
TGTGCCAGCAGCTCCAGCTCCTACGAGCAGTACTTC
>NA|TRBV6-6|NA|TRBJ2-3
CASSSESGTDTQYF
TGTGCCAGCAGTTCTGAGTCGGGCACAGATACGCAGTATTTT
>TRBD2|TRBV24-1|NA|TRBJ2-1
CATSEWTSGGNEQFF
TGTGCCACCAGTGAATGGACTAGCGGGGGCAATGAGCAGTTCTTC
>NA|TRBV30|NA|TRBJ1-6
CAFRFAHNSPLHF
TGTGCCTTCAGATTCGCTCATAATTCACCCCTCCACTTT
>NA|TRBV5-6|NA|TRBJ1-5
CASSLGGQRPQHF
TGTGCCAGCAGTCTCGGGGGGCAGCGGCCCCAGCATTTT
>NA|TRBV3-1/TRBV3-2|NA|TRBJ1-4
CASTQGLNEKLFF
TGTGCCAGCACCCAGGGTCTTAATGAAAAACTGTTTTTT
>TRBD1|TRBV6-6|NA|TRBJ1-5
CASSFTGGGQPQHF
TGTGCCAGCAGCTTTACAGGGGGCGGACAGCCCCAGCATTTT
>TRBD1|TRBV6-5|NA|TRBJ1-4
CASSRDRGEKLFF
TGTGCCAGCAGTAGGGACAGGGGTGAAAAACTGTTTTTT
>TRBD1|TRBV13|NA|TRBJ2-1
CASSLGQGAREQFF
TGTGCCAGCAGCTTGGGACAGGGGGCAAGAGAGCAGTTCTTC
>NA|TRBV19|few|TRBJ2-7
CASSPDLFSGQYF
TGTGCCAGTAGTCCCGACTTATTTAGTGGGCAGTACTTC
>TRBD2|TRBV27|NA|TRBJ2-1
CASSSMGLAGEGSYNEQFF
TGTGCCAGCAGCTCCATGGGACTAGCGGGAGAAGGCTCCTACAATGAGCAGTTCTTC
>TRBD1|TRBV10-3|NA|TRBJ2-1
CAIREDRGVGNEQFF
TGTGCCATCAGGGAGGACAGGGGGGTTGGCAATGAGCAGTTCTTC
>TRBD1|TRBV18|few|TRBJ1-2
CASSPSYDRDNYGYTF
TGTGCCAGCTCACCCAGCTACGACAGGGACAACTATGGCTACACCTTC
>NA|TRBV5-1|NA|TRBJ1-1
CASSSGPVNTEAFF
TGCGCCAGCAGCTCCGGACCGGTGAACACTGAAGCTTTCTTT
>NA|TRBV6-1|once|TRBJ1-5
CASSEERGRGQPQHF
TGTGCCAGCAGTGAAGAGAGGGGGAGAGGTCAGCCCCAGCATTTT
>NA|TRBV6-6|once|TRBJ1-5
CASRKQLTSNQPQHF
TGTGCCAGCAGAAAACAGCTAACTTCCAATCAGCCCCAGCATTTT
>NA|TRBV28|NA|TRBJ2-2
CASGGGAHAGELFF
TGTGCCAGCGGAGGAGGGGCGCACGCCGGGGAGCTGTTTTTT
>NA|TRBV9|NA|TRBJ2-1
CASSVVPSVGVGEQFF
TGTGCCAGCAGCGTAGTACCTAGCGTTGGCGTTGGTGAGCAGTTCTTC
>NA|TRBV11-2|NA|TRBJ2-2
CASSPEVRELFF
TGTGCCAGCAGCCCCGAGGTCCGGGAGCTGTTTTTT
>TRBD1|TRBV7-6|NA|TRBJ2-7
CASSLNGQGAYEQYF
TGTGCCAGCAGCTTAAACGGACAGGGGGCCTACGAGCAGTACTTC
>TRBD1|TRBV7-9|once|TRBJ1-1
CASNDRGNYGNTEAFF
TGTGCCAGCAATGACAGGGGAAACTACGGGAACACTGAAGCTTTCTTT
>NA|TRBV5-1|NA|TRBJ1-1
CASTFSGATEAFF
TGCGCCAGCACCTTTTCAGGGGCCACTGAAGCTTTCTTT
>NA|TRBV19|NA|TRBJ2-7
CASSIGGTREPYEQYF
TGTGCCAGTAGTATCGGAGGGACCAGGGAACCCTACGAGCAGTACTTC